The T cell receptor (beta chain) described here comes from a study of blood T cell repertoires in COVID-19. Turning to the study itself: Samples of COVID-19 (acute and convalescent) were obtained from the United States, Italy and Spain.

In the authors' methods: Amplification of reference gene primers provided the estimated nucleated cell counts. Sequenced by immunoSEQ multiplex PCR; TCRdb stores in-frame clones only, minus some. V and J calls and clone size follow that table, whereas D and trimming were derived from the DNA. Of over 250,000 clones in the sample, 88% were seen once. The CDR3 consists of 14 residues. Trimming stripped 0 bases from V and 5 bases from J, with 13 bases between. Germline-derived CDR1 and CDR2 are GTSNPN and SVGIG (reference sequence). The sequencing input was peripheral blood. The receptor comes from a woman between 40 and 55 years old who had recovered from COVID-19. The V gene is TRBV30, the J gene TRBJ1-1; D may be TRBD1 (5 bases). CDR3 sequence: CAWSVRRGGTEAFF. The CDR3 bases are TGTGCCTGGAGTGTACGGCGCGGGGGGACTGAAGCTTTCTTT.